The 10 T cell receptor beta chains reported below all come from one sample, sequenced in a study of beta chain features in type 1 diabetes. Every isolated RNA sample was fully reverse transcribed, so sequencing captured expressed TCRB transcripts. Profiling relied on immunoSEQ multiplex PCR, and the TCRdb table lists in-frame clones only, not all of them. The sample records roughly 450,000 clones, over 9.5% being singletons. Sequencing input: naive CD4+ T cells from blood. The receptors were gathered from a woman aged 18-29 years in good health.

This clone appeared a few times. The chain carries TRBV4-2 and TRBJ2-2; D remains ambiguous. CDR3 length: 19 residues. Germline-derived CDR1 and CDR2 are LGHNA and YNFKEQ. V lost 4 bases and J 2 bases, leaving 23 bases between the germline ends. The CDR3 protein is CASSPRLTRLARNTGELFF. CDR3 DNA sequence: TGTGCCAGCAGCCCACGGCTGACCAGGCTCGCACGAAACACCGGGGAGCTGTTTTTT.

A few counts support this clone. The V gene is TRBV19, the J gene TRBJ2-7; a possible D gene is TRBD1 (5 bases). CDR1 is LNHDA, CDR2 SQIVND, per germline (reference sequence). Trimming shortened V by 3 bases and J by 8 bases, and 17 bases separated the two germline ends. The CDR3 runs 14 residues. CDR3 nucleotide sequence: TGTGCCAGTAGTATTATTGGCATTAAGGGGCAGCAGTACTTC. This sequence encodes CASSIIGIKGQQYF.

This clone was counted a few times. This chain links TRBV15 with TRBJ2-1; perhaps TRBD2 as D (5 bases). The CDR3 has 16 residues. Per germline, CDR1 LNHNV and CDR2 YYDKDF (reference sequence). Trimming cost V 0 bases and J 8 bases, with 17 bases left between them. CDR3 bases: TGTGCCACCAGCAGAGATCCCCCGGGAAACGGCGATGAGCAGTTCTTC. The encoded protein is CATSRDPPGNGDEQFF.

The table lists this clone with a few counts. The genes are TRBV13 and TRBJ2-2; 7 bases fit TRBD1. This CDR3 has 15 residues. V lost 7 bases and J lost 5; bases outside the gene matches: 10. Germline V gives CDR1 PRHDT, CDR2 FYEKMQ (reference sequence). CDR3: CASNRGQLLTGELFF. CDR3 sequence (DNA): TGTGCCAGCAACCGGGGACAGCTACTTACCGGGGAGCTGTTTTTT.

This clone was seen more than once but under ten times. The CDR3 DNA sequence: TGCAGCGGCCTGGACAGCCGGTCCTACGAGCAGTACTTC. Amino acid sequence: CSGLDSRSYEQYF. The V and J genes are TRBV29-1 and TRBJ2-7; D perhaps matches TRBD1 (6 bases). The CDR3 extends over 13 amino acids. With 7 bases removed from V and 1 base from J, the gap between germline ends came to 14 bases. Germline assignment: CDR1 SQVTM and CDR2 ANQGSEA.

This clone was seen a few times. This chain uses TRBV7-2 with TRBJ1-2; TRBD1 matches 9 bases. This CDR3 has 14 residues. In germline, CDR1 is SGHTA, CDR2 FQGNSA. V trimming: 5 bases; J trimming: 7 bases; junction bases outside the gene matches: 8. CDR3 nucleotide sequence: TGTGCCAGCAGCCGGAGAAGGACAGGGGCTGGCTACACCTTC. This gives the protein CASSRRRTGAGYTF.

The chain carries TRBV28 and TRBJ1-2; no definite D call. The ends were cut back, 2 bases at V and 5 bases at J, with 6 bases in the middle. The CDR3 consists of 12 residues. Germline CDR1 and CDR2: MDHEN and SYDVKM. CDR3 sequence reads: CASSLRQYGYTF. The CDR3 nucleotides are TGTGCCAGCAGTTTACGGCAATATGGCTACACCTTC.

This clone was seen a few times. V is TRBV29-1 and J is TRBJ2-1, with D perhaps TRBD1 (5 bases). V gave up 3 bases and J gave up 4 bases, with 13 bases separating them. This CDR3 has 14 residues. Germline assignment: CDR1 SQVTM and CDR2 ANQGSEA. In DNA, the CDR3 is TGCAGCGTTGAGATGGACCAGGGTTACAATGAGCAGTTCTTC. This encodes CSVEMDQGYNEQFF.

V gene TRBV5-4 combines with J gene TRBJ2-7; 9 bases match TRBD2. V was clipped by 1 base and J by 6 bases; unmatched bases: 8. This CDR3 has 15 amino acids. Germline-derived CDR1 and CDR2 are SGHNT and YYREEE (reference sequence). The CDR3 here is CASSLSLAGVSEQYF. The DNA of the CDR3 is TGTGCCAGCAGCTTGTCTTTAGCGGGAGTTTCCGAGCAGTACTTC.

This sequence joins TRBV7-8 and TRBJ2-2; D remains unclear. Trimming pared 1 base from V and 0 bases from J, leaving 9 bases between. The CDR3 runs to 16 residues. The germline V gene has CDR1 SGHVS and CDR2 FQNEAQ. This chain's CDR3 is CASSLGRFSNTGELFF. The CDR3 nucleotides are TGTGCCAGCAGCTTAGGTAGATTCTCGAACACCGGGGAGCTGTTTTTT.